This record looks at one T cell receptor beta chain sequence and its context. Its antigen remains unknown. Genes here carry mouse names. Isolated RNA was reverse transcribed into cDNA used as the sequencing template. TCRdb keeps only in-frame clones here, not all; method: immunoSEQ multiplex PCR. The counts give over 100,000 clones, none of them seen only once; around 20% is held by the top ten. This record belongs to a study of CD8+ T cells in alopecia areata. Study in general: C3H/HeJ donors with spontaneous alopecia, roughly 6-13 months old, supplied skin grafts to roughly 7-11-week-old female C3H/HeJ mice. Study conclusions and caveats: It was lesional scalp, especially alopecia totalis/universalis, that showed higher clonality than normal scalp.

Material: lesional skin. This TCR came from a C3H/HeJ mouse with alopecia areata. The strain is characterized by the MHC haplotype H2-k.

Partial CDR3 DNA: TGTGCCAGCAGTGATAACAGGGGGGTCTTGGCT. This sequence encodes CASSDNRGVLA. The CDR3 reads in full as CASSDNRGVLAEQFF. The chain recombines TRBV13-1 with TRBJ2-1; TRBD1 agrees at 8 bases. The read ends 4 residues shy of where the CDR3 ends; the end is completed using the germline J gene. From germline, CDR1 is NSHNY and CDR2 SYGAGN. The CDR3 covers 15 residues.